The rows below give T cell receptor beta chains drawn from one sample of a study of blood T cell repertoires in COVID-19. Sequencing used immunoSEQ multiplex PCR; TCRdb keeps in-frame clones, though not all of them. The table shows tens of thousands of clones, with over 70% occurring only once. The material sequenced was peripheral blood. Source of these receptors: a man older than 75 with acute or convalescent COVID-19. Each CDR3 is given with its conserved first and last residue. The D gene is left open where the match is weak. Size is stated for part of the rows, as once, few or many counts, or as a class when the clone is expanded.

NA	TRBV28	TRBJ2-1	NA	TGTGCCAGCAGCGGTTCTCAAAAACTATACAATGAGCAGTTCTTC	CASSGSQKLYNEQFF
NA	TRBV30	TRBJ2-2	NA	TGTGCCTGGAGTGTAACCGCGGGGAACACCGGGGAGCTGTTTTTT	CAWSVTAGNTGELFF
once	TRBV5-1	TRBJ1-5	TRBD1	TGCGCCAGCAGGCAGGGTACAGGGGCCGGCAATCAGCCCCAGCATTTT	CASRQGTGAGNQPQHF
NA	TRBV5-8	TRBJ2-2	TRBD1	TGTGCCAGCAGCATATGGACAGGGACGAACACCGGGGAGCTGTTTTTT	CASSIWTGTNTGELFF
NA	TRBV5-5	TRBJ2-1	NA	TGTGCCAGCAGCTCCCGGGACAACTCCTACAATGAGCAGTTCTTC	CASSSRDNSYNEQFF
NA	TRBV10-1	TRBJ2-1	TRBD2	TGCGCCAGCGGCGGGACTAATCGGAATGAGCAGTTCTTC	CASGGTNRNEQFF
NA	TRBV6-2/TRBV6-3	TRBJ1-1	TRBD1	TGTGCCAGCAGTTCACCGACAGGGGCGACGAACACTGAAGCTTTCTTT	CASSSPTGATNTEAFF
NA	TRBV7-8	TRBJ1-2	NA	TGTGCCAGCAGCACCCTTCTGGAGGGCTATGGCTACACCTTC	CASSTLLEGYGYTF
NA	TRBV6-1	TRBJ2-5	TRBD2	TGTGCCAGCAGTGAAGCAATGACTAGCGGGGGGGGTCGGGAGACCCAGTACTTC	CASSEAMTSGGGRETQYF
NA	TRBV6-5	TRBJ2-1	TRBD2	TGTGCCAGCAGAGATAGCGGGGTCTCCTACAATGAGCAGTTCTTC	CASRDSGVSYNEQFF
NA	TRBV19	TRBJ2-3	TRBD2	TGTGCCAGTGCGACTAGCGCAGCCACAGATACGCAGTATTTT	CASATSAATDTQYF
NA	TRBV5-6	TRBJ1-4	NA	TGTGCCAGCAGCTTGGTCGGCTCGCGTAGCGAAAAACTGTTTTTT	CASSLVGSRSEKLFF
NA	TRBV7-8	TRBJ1-3	NA	TGTGCCAGCAGCTTTGGGGAGGGAAACACCATATATTTT	CASSFGEGNTIYF
NA	TRBV2	TRBJ2-1	TRBD2	TGTGCCAGCAGTGAAGAATCTAGCGGGGGGGCCGATGAGCAGTTCTTC	CASSEESSGGADEQFF
once	TRBV5-1	TRBJ2-3	NA	TGCGCCAGCAGCACCAAGCAGGCGGGGGCCACAGATACGCAGTATTTT	CASSTKQAGATDTQYF
NA	TRBV6-5	TRBJ1-1	TRBD1	TGTGCCAGCAGAAACCGACAGGGGGCCGGCACTGAAGCTTTCTTT	CASRNRQGAGTEAFF
NA	TRBV27	TRBJ2-1	TRBD2	TGTGCCAGCAGGCGGGGGGTCGGGTACAATGAGCAGTTCTTC	CASRRGVGYNEQFF
once	TRBV6-6	TRBJ2-3	TRBD2	TGTGCCAGCAGTCCACTTAGCGGGGGGGCTGGCACAGATACGCAGTATTTT	CASSPLSGGAGTDTQYF
NA	TRBV19	TRBJ1-5	NA	TGTGCCAGTAGGTCCACAATGAATCAGCCCCAGCATTTT	CASRSTMNQPQHF
NA	TRBV3-1/TRBV3-2	TRBJ2-7	NA	TGTGCCAGCAGCCAAGATCCCACCGGGGGCTCCTACGAGCAGTACTTC	CASSQDPTGGSYEQYF
NA	TRBV7-6	TRBJ1-2	TRBD1	TGTGCCAGCAGCTTGGAGATAGGGACAGGGGGTCATGGCTACACCTTC	CASSLEIGTGGHGYTF
NA	TRBV29-1	TRBJ1-5	TRBD1	TGCAGCGTTGGTGAGGGGGCCCGGAATCAGCCCCAGCATTTT	CSVGEGARNQPQHF
NA	TRBV5-1	TRBJ1-2	TRBD1	TGCGCCAGCAGCTCCTCGACAGGGTCCCTCTATGGCTACACCTTC	CASSSSTGSLYGYTF
NA	TRBV4-1	TRBJ1-5	TRBD1	TGCGCCAGCAGCCGGACAGGGAATAGGAATCAGCCCCAGCATTTT	CASSRTGNRNQPQHF
NA	TRBV14	TRBJ2-5	TRBD1	TGTGCCAGCAGCCAAGCTTTCCGGGACAGGGGGCTGGAGACCCAGTACTTC	CASSQAFRDRGLETQYF
NA	TRBV5-1	TRBJ2-1	TRBD1	TGCGCCAGCAGCGCTACAGGGGGCGCGGGCAATGAGCAGTTCTTC	CASSATGGAGNEQFF
NA	TRBV6-5	TRBJ1-1	NA	TGTGCCAGCAGTTCGGGGACTGAAGCTTTCTTT	CASSSGTEAFF
NA	TRBV30	TRBJ1-1	NA	TGTGCCTGGAGAACAGGGTTTGGAACTGAAGCTTTCTTT	CAWRTGFGTEAFF
NA	TRBV11-3	TRBJ2-2	TRBD2	TGTGCCAGCAGCTTTAGACTAGCGGCTAACACCGGGGAGCTGTTTTTT	CASSFRLAANTGELFF
NA	TRBV19	TRBJ2-1	TRBD1	TGTGCCAGTAGCTCCGGGACAGGGGGATACAATGAGCAGTTCTTC	CASSSGTGGYNEQFF
NA	TRBV5-1	TRBJ2-7	NA	TGCGCCAGCAGCCCCTCAACAGCTTCCTACGAGCAGTACTTC	CASSPSTASYEQYF
once	TRBV12-3/TRBV12-4	TRBJ2-2	NA	TGTGCCAGCAGTTTCGCGGGCGGGGAGCTGTTTTTT	CASSFAGGELFF
once	TRBV5-6	TRBJ1-2	TRBD1	TGTGCCAGCTCGCGGGACAGGGGGAACTATGGCTACACCTTC	CASSRDRGNYGYTF
NA	TRBV9	TRBJ2-3	TRBD2	TGTGCCAGCAGCCCGGGGGGGGCGGTAGATACGCAGTATTTT	CASSPGGAVDTQYF
NA	TRBV28	TRBJ1-2	NA	TGTGCCAGCAGTTTACCGGGCCGTGCGGGCTATGGCTACACCTTC	CASSLPGRAGYGYTF
NA	TRBV29-1	TRBJ2-7	NA	TGCAGCGTTGAAGAGGGCAGGGGATACGAGCAGTACTTC	CSVEEGRGYEQYF
NA	TRBV18	TRBJ1-1	TRBD1	TGTGCCAGCTCACCTGGACAGGGGGCTTGGAACACTGAAGCTTTCTTT	CASSPGQGAWNTEAFF
NA	TRBV15	TRBJ1-6	TRBD1	TGTGCCACCAGCAGAAGACAGGGTCTCGCCAATTCACCCCTCCACTTT	CATSRRQGLANSPLHF
NA	TRBV7-3	TRBJ1-6	TRBD1	TGTGCCAGCAGCTTAAATTCAGGGGGCAACTCACCCCTCCACTTT	CASSLNSGGNSPLHF
NA	TRBV20-1	TRBJ1-2	NA	TGCAGTGCTAGTCTTGGCTCAGCGAACTATGGCTACACCTTC	CSASLGSANYGYTF
NA	TRBV12-3/TRBV12-4	TRBJ2-1	NA	TGTGCCAGCAGTTCCAGTCGGGGTTGGGAGCAGTTCTTC	CASSSSRGWEQFF
NA	TRBV5-4	TRBJ2-1	TRBD2	TGTGCCAGCAGCCGGACTAGCGGATCCTACAATGAGCAGTTCTTC	CASSRTSGSYNEQFF
NA	TRBV30	TRBJ1-1	NA	TGTGCCTGGAGTCGGTATGAAGGCAGGGCGAACACTGAAGCTTTCTTT	CAWSRYEGRANTEAFF
NA	TRBV9	TRBJ2-3	NA	TGTGCCAGCAGCGTAGCGAACGGGGGGCCATCCGATACGCAGTATTTT	CASSVANGGPSDTQYF
NA	TRBV5-6	TRBJ1-1	TRBD1	TGTGCCAGCAGTACAGGGGGCCGGCTCCGAATGAACACTGAAGCTTTCTTT	CASSTGGRLRMNTEAFF